This entry is about one T cell receptor beta chain. Its specificity is not known. This CDR3 is 17 amino acids long. V dropped 7 bases and J dropped 2; count of bases not matched to a gene: 8. This record belongs to a study of CD8 T cells in Susac syndrome. Reverse transcription of roughly 0.5 to 1 ug RNA was carried out with random hexamers. Each CDR3 protein gets one entry after TCRdb re-called the immunoSEQ multiplex PCR reads with MiXCR. The profile shows about 400,000 distinct CDR3 sequences, more than 80% of them singletons. Study-wide results and limits: It was acknowledged in the study that its TCR sequencing and HLA analysis involved a relatively small number of individuals.

The chain couples TRBV12-3 or TRBV12-4 to TRBJ2-1, with TRBD2 identical over 13 bases. The sequenced material came from CD8+ T cells from PBMCs. This clonotype was sampled from a human donor with multiple sclerosis. The CDR3 DNA is TGTGCCAGCACGGGTGGACTAGCGGGAGTGGCCTACAATGAGCAGTTCTTC. This translates into CASTGGLAGVAYNEQFF.